The rows below give T cell receptor beta chains drawn from one sample of a study of breast tumors, draining lymph nodes, adjacent tissues. One entry per CDR3 protein results from TCRdb running MiXCR on the multiplex PCR reads. Among some 9,200 distinct CDR3 sequences listed, roughly 40% were seen once. Sequencing used tumor-adjacent breast tissue. The receptors originated from a female donor with breast cancer. Some clones in this sample may be carry-over from other donors' samples. Each CDR3 is given with its conserved first and last residue. D genes are given only for firm matches. Some rows mark clone size as missing; the rest say once, few, many or name a class of expanded clone.

cdr3_length clone_size d_call j_call v_call cdr3_nt cdr3_aa
13 many TRBD1 TRBJ2-1 TRBV28 TGTGCCAGCAGAAGAGGGGGCTCGGATGAGCAGTTCTTC CASRRGGSDEQFF
19 many TRBD2 TRBJ2-1 TRBV6-2/TRBV6-3 TGTGCCAGCAGCTACCCCATTAGACTAGCGGGAGCTTCCTACAATGAGCAGTTCTTC CASSYPIRLAGASYNEQFF
14 few TRBD1 TRBJ2-1 TRBV6-2/TRBV6-3 TGTGCCAGCAGCCGACAGGGATCCTACAATGAGCAGTTCTTC CASSRQGSYNEQFF
17 . TRBD1 TRBJ2-3 TRBV24-1 TGTGCCACCAGTGATTTGAAGGGGGCAGGGGTCGCAGATACGCGGTATTTT CATSDLKGAGVADTRYF
14 many TRBD2 TRBJ2-3 TRBV27 TGTGCCAGCAGCGGGGGGGCTAGCGGATCGTATCAGTATTTT CASSGGASGSYQYF
12 many TRBD1 TRBJ1-2 TRBV28 TGTGCCACTAACCGGGGACAGAAGGGCTACACCTTC CATNRGQKGYTF
17 . TRBD2 TRBJ2-3 TRBV20-1 TGCAGTGCTAGTCCCCTTACTAGCGGCTCTAGCACAGATACGCAGTATTTT CSASPLTSGSSTDTQYF
16 . TRBD2 TRBJ2-1 TRBV20-1 TGCGGTGCTGGAGATCCAGATAGCGGGAGGTTGAGTGAGCAGTTCTTC CGAGDPDSGRLSEQFF
16 many TRBD1 TRBJ1-3 TRBV6-6 TGTGCCAGCAGTCAGAGCAGGGGGCGCGGTGGAAACACCATATATTTT CASSQSRGRGGNTIYF
11 . . TRBJ1-2 TRBV7-9 TGTGCCAGCAGCGGGGTGAGTGGCTACACCTTC CASSGVSGYTF
13 . . TRBJ2-1 TRBV10-2 TGCGCCAGCAGTGTGCTCAGGAACAATGAGCAGTTCTTC CASSVLRNNEQFF
15 medium-sized TRBD2 TRBJ2-3 TRBV11-2 TGTGCCAGCGCTAATCGCGCGGGAGAGACAGATACGCAGTATTTT CASANRAGETDTQYF
13 many . TRBJ2-6 TRBV12-3/TRBV12-4 TGTGCCAGCGGCGTTTCTGGGGCCAACGTCCTGACTTTC CASGVSGANVLTF
14 many . TRBJ2-7 TRBV28 TGTGCCAGCAGTTTGGGTGGGAGAAACTACGAGCAGTACTTC CASSLGGRNYEQYF
12 . . TRBJ2-7 TRBV20-1 TGCAGTGCTAGAGACAGGGAACACGAGCAGTACTTC CSARDREHEQYF
12 once . TRBJ2-7 TRBV20-1 TGCAGTGCTAACAGGGATCCCTACGAGCAGTACTTC CSANRDPYEQYF
13 medium-sized . TRBJ2-7 TRBV12-3/TRBV12-4 TGTGCCAGCACACAGGCGGATACCTACGAGCAGTACTTC CASTQADTYEQYF
14 medium-sized TRBD2 TRBJ2-5 TRBV6-5 TGTGCCAGCAGGGGACTAGCGGTCCAAGAGACCCAGTACTTC CASRGLAVQETQYF
13 many TRBD1 TRBJ2-5 TRBV7-9 TGTGCCAGCAGCCGGGGACAGGGAGAGACCCAGTACTTC CASSRGQGETQYF
14 few TRBD1 TRBJ2-7 TRBV7-8 TGTGCCAGCAGCTTAGAACAGGGGGGCCGAGAGCAGTACTTC CASSLEQGGREQYF
15 . TRBD1 TRBJ1-2 TRBV7-9 TGTGCCAGCAGCTTTGGTAGACCCGGGACAGGGGGCTACACCTTC CASSFGRPGTGGYTF
16 . TRBD2 TRBJ2-1 TRBV7-9 TGTGCCAGCAGCTTAATCCTAGCGGGAGGGCGAGATGAGCAGTTCTTC CASSLILAGGRDEQFF
14 . TRBD2 TRBJ2-3 TRBV20-1 TGCAGTGCTTCAGCGGGGGGGCCTGCGGATACGCAGTATTTT CSASAGGPADTQYF
15 . TRBD2 TRBJ2-3 TRBV10-3 TGTGCCATCAGTGAGGTAGCGGGAAGGCCAGATACGCAGTATTTT CAISEVAGRPDTQYF
9 . . TRBJ2-7 TRBV20-1 TGCAGTGTTTATAGGGGGAAGTACTTC CSVYRGKYF
14 . . TRBJ1-5 TRBV20-1 TGCAGTGCCCCTCCGGTCGATAGCAATCAGCCCCAGCATTTT CSAPPVDSNQPQHF
14 . TRBD2 TRBJ2-1 TRBV20-1 TGCAGTGCCGGGGCATTAGCGGGAATGAGTGAGCAGTTCTTC CSAGALAGMSEQFF
18 . TRBD1 TRBJ2-7 TRBV12-3/TRBV12-4 TGTGCCAGCAGTTTACCCTCGGGACAGGGACATTCTGCCTACGAGCAGTACTTC CASSLPSGQGHSAYEQYF
16 . . TRBJ2-1 TRBV11-3 TGTGCCAGCAGCTTAGGACCCGGGACTGGCGGCAATGAGCAGTTCTTC CASSLGPGTGGNEQFF
12 . TRBD2 TRBJ2-3 TRBV2 TGTGCCAGCACTACTAGCGCAGATACGCAGTATTTT CASTTSADTQYF
17 . TRBD2 TRBJ2-3 TRBV2 TGTGCCAGCAGTGAATGGGGTAGCGGGAGGTGGACAGATACGCAGTATTTT CASSEWGSGRWTDTQYF
14 medium-sized . TRBJ2-7 TRBV30 TGTGCCTGGAGTGCGGGAAGTCTCGTGGGCGAGCAGTACTTC CAWSAGSLVGEQYF
16 . TRBD1 TRBJ1-1 TRBV6-1 TGTGCCAGCAGTGATCAGTGGGACAGGAGGAACACTGAAGCTTTCTTT CASSDQWDRRNTEAFF
17 many . TRBJ1-1 TRBV4-2 TGTGCCAGCAGGACAGGCGTAAGGGTTGAGGGGAACACTGAAGCTTTCTTT CASRTGVRVEGNTEAFF
15 many . TRBJ2-1 TRBV6-2/TRBV6-3 TGTGCCAGCAGGGACACAGGGAACCCCTACAATGAGCAGTTCTTC CASRDTGNPYNEQFF
14 . . TRBJ2-5 TRBV20-1 TGCAGTGCTAGAGCGGGGACGGCGGAAGAGACCCAGTACTTC CSARAGTAEETQYF
15 many . TRBJ1-5 TRBV28 TGTGCCAGCAGTTTAATAAGCGGGGGCAATCAGCCCCAGCATTTT CASSLISGGNQPQHF
14 . . TRBJ2-3 TRBV5-1 TGCGCCAGCAGCTTAGGACAGTCCACAGATACGCAGTATTTT CASSLGQSTDTQYF
14 medium-sized . TRBJ1-2 TRBV6-6 TGTGCCAGCAGCCAATCGGCGGGGCCTGTCGGCTACACCTTC CASSQSAGPVGYTF
13 . TRBD2 TRBJ2-7 TRBV7-2 TGTGCCAGCAGCCAGGGGACTAGCTACGAGCAGTACTTC CASSQGTSYEQYF
14 medium-sized . TRBJ2-5 TRBV15 TGTGCCACCAGCAACAGGGCGGCACAAGAGACCCAGTACTTC CATSNRAAQETQYF
15 medium-sized . TRBJ2-5 TRBV7-3 TGTGCCAGCAGCTTAAGCAGCGGAGCACAAGAGACCCAGTACTTC CASSLSSGAQETQYF
14 . . TRBJ2-7 TRBV10-2 TGCGCCAGCAGTGAGCCGACAGAATCCCCCGAGCAGTACTTC CASSEPTESPEQYF
13 . . TRBJ1-1 TRBV3-1 TGTGCCAGCAGCCAAGGCGGTAACACTGAAGCTTTCTTT CASSQGGNTEAFF
12 . . TRBJ1-5 TRBV7-2 TGTGCCAGCAGCTTCACGCATCAGCCCCAGCATTTT CASSFTHQPQHF
15 many . TRBJ2-1 TRBV20-1 TGCAGTGCTCATCACCCCGGGACTTCAGAAAATGAGCAGTTCTTC CSAHHPGTSENEQFF
14 medium-sized TRBD1 TRBJ1-6 TRBV2 TGTGCCAGCAGGGACAGGGAAGGCAATTCACCCCTCCACTTT CASRDREGNSPLHF
15 . . TRBJ2-2 TRBV5-1 TGCGCCAGTGGCTTGCCGACTGCGAACACCGGGGAGCTGTTTTTT CASGLPTANTGELFF
14 medium-sized . TRBJ1-2 TRBV5-1 TGCGCCAGCAGCACCGAGGGGGGCCCCTATGGCTACACCTTC CASSTEGGPYGYTF
14 many . TRBJ2-3 TRBV6-1 TGTGCCAGCTCGACCTTCGGGGGCACAGATACGCAGTATTTT CASSTFGGTDTQYF
18 many TRBD2 TRBJ2-5 TRBV28 TGTGCCAGCAGTTCCACCCTATCTAGCGGGAAGTTCCAAGAGACCCAGTACTTC CASSSTLSSGKFQETQYF